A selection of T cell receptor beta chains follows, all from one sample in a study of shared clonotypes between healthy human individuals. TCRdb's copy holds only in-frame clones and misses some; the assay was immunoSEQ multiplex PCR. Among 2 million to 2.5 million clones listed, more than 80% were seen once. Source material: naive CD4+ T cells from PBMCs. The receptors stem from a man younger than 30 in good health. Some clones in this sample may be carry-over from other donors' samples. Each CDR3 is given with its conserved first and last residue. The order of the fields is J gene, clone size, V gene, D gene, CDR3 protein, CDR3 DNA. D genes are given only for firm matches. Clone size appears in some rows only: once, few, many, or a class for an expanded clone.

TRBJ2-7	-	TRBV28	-	CASSRPGYSYEQYF	TGTGCCAGCAGTCGGCCGGGTTACTCCTACGAGCAGTACTTC
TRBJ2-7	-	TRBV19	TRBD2	CASSSPSGSRYEQYF	TGTGCCAGTAGCAGCCCTAGCGGGAGTAGATACGAGCAGTACTTC
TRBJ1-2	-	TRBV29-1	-	CSVDPDTNYGYTF	TGCAGCGTGGACCCGGACACGAACTATGGCTACACCTTC
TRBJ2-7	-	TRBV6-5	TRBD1	CASTGDRGAQYEQYF	TGTGCCAGCACCGGAGACAGGGGAGCCCAGTACGAGCAGTACTTC
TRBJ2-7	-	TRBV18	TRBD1	CASSPGQGQYEQYF	TGTGCCAGCTCACCAGGACAGGGGCAATACGAGCAGTACTTC
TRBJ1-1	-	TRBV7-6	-	CASSPSPNTEAFF	TGTGCCAGCAGCCCATCACCCAACACTGAAGCTTTCTTT
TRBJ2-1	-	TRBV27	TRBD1	CASSIIQGYNEQFF	TGTGCCAGCAGTATTATACAGGGGTACAATGAGCAGTTCTTC
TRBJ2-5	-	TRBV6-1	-	CASSDWRSQETQYF	TGTGCCAGCAGTGATTGGCGGTCCCAAGAGACCCAGTACTTC
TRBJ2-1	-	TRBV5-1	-	CASSLLLAPNEQFF	TGCGCCAGCAGCTTGCTACTAGCCCCCAATGAGCAGTTCTTC
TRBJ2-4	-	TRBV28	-	CASSLGNIQYF	TGTGCCAGCAGTTTAGGGAACATTCAGTACTTC
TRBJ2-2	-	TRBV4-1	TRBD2	CASSHRGLAGGPDTGELFF	TGCGCCAGCAGCCACAGAGGGCTAGCGGGAGGGCCGGACACCGGGGAGCTGTTTTTT
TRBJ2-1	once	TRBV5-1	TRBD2	CASSWSGRGNNEQFF	TGCGCCAGCAGCTGGAGCGGGAGGGGGAACAATGAGCAGTTCTTC
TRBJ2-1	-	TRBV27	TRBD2	CASSGLAGGREQFF	TGTGCCAGCAGCGGACTAGCGGGAGGCCGCGAGCAGTTCTTC
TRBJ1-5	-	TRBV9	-	CASSEGNSNQPQHF	TGTGCCAGCAGCGAAGGGAATAGCAATCAGCCCCAGCATTTT
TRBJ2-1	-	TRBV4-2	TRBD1	CATSGQGAGEQFF	TGTGCCACCTCGGGACAGGGGGCAGGTGAGCAGTTCTTC
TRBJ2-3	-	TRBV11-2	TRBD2	CASSFEMGLAGGFTDTQYF	TGTGCCAGCAGCTTCGAGATGGGACTAGCGGGAGGGTTCACAGATACGCAGTATTTT
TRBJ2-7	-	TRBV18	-	CASSGGGGEQYF	TGTGCCAGCTCAGGGGGCGGAGGCGAGCAGTACTTC
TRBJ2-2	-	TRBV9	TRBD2	CASSPGGRNTGELFF	TGTGCCAGCAGCCCGGGCGGGAGGAACACCGGGGAGCTGTTTTTT
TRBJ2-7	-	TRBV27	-	CASSLGGTSLSSYEQYF	TGTGCCAGCAGTTTAGGAGGGACATCTCTGAGCTCCTACGAGCAGTACTTC
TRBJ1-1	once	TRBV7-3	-	CASSWDTYTEAFF	TGTGCCAGCAGCTGGGACACTTACACTGAAGCTTTCTTT
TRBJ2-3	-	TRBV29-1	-	CSVRTLGTQYF	TGCAGCGTTCGTACGTTGGGTACGCAGTATTTT
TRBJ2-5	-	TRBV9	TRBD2	CASSAGLAGGPWETQYF	TGTGCCAGCAGCGCGGGACTAGCGGGAGGGCCATGGGAGACCCAGTACTTC
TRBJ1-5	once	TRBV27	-	CASSLLGRDQPQHF	TGTGCCAGCAGTTTATTAGGGCGGGATCAGCCCCAGCATTTT
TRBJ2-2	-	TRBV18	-	CASSPPLDSGELFF	TGTGCCAGCTCACCACCCCTGGACTCCGGGGAGCTGTTTTTT
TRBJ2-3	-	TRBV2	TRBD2	CASSLAGDADTQYF	TGTGCCAGCAGTCTAGCGGGAGATGCAGATACGCAGTATTTT
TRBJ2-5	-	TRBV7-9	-	CASSLLGRETQYF	TGTGCCAGCAGCTTACTGGGTCGGGAGACCCAGTACTTC
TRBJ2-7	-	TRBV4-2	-	CASRKDPEVSYEQYF	TGTGCCAGCAGAAAGGACCCCGAGGTCTCCTACGAGCAGTACTTC
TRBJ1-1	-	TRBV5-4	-	CASSRGHGTEAFF	TGTGCCAGCAGTCGGGGGCACGGAACCGAAGCTTTCTTT
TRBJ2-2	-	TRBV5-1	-	CASSLSTGNTGELFF	TGCGCCAGCAGCTTGTCCACAGGGAACACCGGGGAGCTGTTTTTT
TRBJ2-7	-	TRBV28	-	CASSRGPSYEQYF	TGTGCCAGCAGCCGGGGGCCCTCCTACGAGCAGTACTTC
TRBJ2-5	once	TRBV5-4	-	CASSFPRAGEGETQYF	TGTGCCAGCAGCTTCCCTCGGGCAGGGGAGGGAGAGACCCAGTACTTC
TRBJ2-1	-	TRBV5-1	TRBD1	CASSGQGAYNEQFF	TGCGCCAGCAGCGGACAGGGGGCCTACAATGAGCAGTTCTTC
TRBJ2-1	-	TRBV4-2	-	CASSPDTGDEQFF	TGTGCCAGCAGTCCCGATACCGGGGATGAGCAGTTCTTC
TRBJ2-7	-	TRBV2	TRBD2	CAEKSGTSGDEQYF	TGTGCCGAAAAATCCGGGACTAGCGGGGATGAGCAGTACTTC
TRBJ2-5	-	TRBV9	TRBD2	CASSVAGLGEETQYF	TGTGCCAGCAGCGTAGCCGGACTAGGGGAAGAGACCCAGTACTTC
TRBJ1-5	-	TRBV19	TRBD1	CASSSRQGEHF	TGTGCCAGTAGTTCTCGACAGGGTGAACATTTT
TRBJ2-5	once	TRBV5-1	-	CASSGQGIETQYF	TGCGCCAGCAGCGGGCAGGGGATAGAGACCCAGTACTTC
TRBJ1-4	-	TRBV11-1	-	CASSPRGEVANEKLFF	TGTGCCAGCAGCCCCCGGGGGGAGGTAGCTAATGAAAAACTGTTTTTT
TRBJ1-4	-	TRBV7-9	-	CASSFPGPTNEKLFF	TGTGCCAGCAGCTTCCCAGGGCCAACTAATGAAAAACTGTTTTTT
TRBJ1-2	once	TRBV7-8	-	CASSLMSNSGYGYTF	TGTGCCAGCAGCTTAATGTCTAACAGCGGCTATGGCTACACCTTC
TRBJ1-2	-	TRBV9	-	CASSVVGQGGGYTF	TGTGCCAGCAGCGTAGTAGGGCAGGGTGGCGGCTACACCTTC
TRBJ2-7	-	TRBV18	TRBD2	CASSPRAGESYEQYF	TGTGCCAGCTCACCACGGGCGGGAGAATCATACGAGCAGTACTTC
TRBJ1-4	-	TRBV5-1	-	CASSFQGGNEKLFF	TGCGCCAGCAGCTTTCAGGGTGGTAATGAAAAACTGTTTTTT